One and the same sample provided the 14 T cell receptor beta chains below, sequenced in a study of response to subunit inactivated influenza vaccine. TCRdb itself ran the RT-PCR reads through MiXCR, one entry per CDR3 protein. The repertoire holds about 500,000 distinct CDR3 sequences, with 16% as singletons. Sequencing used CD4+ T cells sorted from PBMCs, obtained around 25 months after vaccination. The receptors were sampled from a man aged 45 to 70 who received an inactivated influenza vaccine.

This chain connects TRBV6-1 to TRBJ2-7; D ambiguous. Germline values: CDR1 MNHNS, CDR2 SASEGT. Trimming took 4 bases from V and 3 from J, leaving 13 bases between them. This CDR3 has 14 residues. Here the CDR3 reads CASSGLSYSYEQYF. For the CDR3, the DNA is TGTGCCAGCAGTGGGTTAAGTTATAGCTACGAGCAGTACTTC.

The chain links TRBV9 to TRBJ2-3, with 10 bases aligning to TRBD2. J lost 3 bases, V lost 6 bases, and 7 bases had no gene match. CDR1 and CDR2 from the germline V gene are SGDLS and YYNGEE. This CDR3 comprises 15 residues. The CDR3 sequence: CASTSTSGWTDTQYF. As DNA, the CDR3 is TGTGCCAGCACATCGACTAGCGGGTGGACAGATACGCAGTATTTT.

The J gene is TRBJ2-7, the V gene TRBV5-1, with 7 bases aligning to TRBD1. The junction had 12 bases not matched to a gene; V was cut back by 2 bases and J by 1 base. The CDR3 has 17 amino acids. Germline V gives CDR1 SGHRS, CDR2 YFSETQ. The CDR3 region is CASSLALGTEISYEQYF. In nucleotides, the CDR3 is TGCGCCAGCAGCTTAGCCTTAGGGACAGAAATTTCCTACGAGCAGTACTTC.

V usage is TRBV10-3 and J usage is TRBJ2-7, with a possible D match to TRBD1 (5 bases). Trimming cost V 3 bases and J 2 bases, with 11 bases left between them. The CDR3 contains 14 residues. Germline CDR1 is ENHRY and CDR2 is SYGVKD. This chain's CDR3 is CAISESGLAYEQYF. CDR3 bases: TGTGCCATCAGTGAATCAGGGTTGGCCTACGAGCAGTACTTC.

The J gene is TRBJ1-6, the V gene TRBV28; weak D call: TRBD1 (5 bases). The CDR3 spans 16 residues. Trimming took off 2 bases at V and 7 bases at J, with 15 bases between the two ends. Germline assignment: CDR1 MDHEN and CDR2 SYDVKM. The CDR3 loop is CASSLGAATANSPLHF. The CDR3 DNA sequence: TGTGCCAGCAGTTTAGGGGCAGCGACTGCGAATTCACCCCTCCACTTT.

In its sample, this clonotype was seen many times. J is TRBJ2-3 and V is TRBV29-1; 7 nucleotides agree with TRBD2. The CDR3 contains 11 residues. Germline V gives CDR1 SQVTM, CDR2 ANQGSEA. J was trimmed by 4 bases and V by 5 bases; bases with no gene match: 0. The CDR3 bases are TGCAGCGTTCTAGCGGCAGATACGCAGTATTTT. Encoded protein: CSVLAADTQYF.

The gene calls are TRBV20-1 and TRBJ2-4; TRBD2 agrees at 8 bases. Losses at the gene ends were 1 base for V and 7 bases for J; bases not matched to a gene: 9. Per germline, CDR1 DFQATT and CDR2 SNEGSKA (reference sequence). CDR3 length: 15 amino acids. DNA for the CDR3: TGCAGTGCTAGAGTCCCCCGGGAGGGGCGGAACATTCAGTACTTC. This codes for CSARVPREGRNIQYF.

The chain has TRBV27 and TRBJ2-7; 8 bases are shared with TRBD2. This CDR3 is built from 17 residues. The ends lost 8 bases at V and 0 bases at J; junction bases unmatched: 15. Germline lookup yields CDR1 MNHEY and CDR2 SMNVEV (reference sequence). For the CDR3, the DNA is TGTGCCAGCCACCCCCAAGCGGGAGCGAGTGGCTCCTACGAGCAGTACTTC. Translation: CASHPQAGASGSYEQYF.

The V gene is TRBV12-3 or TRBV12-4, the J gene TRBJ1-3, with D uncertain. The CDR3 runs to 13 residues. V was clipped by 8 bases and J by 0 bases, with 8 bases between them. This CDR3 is CASGRSSGNTIYF. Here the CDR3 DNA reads TGTGCCAGCGGACGGTCCTCTGGAAACACCATATATTTT.

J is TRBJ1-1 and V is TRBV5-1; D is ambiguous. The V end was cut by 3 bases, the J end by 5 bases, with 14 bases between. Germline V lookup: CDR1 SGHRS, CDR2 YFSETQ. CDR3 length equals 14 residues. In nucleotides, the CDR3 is TGCGCCAGCAGCTCAAACTCCGGTGGGACTGAAGCTTTCTTT. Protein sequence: CASSSNSGGTEAFF.

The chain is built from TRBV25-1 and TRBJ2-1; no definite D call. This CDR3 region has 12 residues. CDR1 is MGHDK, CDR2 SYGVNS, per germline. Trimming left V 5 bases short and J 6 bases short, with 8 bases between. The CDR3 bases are TGTGCCAGCAGTTGGGGATCCAATGAGCAGTTCTTC. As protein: CASSWGSNEQFF. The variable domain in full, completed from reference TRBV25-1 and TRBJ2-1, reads EADIYQTPRYLVIGTGKKITLECSQTMGHDKMYWYQQDPGMELHLIHYSYGVNSTEKGDLSSESTVSRIRTEHFPLTLESARPSHTSQYLCASSWGSNEQFFGPGTRLTVL.

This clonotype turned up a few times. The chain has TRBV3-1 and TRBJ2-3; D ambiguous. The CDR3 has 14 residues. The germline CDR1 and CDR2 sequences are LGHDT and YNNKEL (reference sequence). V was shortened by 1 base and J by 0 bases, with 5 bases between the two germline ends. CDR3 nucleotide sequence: TGTGCCAGCAGCCAAGGACTGAGCACAGATACGCAGTATTTT. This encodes CASSQGLSTDTQYF.

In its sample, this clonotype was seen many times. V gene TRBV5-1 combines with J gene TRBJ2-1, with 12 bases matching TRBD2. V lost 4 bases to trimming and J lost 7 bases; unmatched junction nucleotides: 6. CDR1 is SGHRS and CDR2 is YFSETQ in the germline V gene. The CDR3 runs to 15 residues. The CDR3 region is CASSRQLAGGNEQFF. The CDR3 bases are TGCGCCAGCAGCCGCCAACTAGCGGGAGGTAATGAGCAGTTCTTC.

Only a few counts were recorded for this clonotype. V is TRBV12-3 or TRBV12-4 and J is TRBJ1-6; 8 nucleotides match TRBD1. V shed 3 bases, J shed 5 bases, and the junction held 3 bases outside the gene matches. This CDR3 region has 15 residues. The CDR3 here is CASSLGQADNSPLHF. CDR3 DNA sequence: TGTGCCAGCAGTTTGGGACAGGCAGATAATTCACCCCTCCACTTT.